By share of the sample, the clone carrying this TCR beta chain is hyperexpanded. Its matching antigen is unknown. This entry belongs to a study of glioma-infiltrating T cells. The study's findings and limits: Non-neoplastic patients had below-expected tissue-blood divergence, while all gliomas exceeded expectation. Very few CDR3 sequences were shared between tissue and blood.

Using RNA template, CDR3s of TCR alpha and beta were amplified with iRepertoire arm-PCR. For one-step reverse transcription and amplification, roughly 85-450 ng of tissue mRNA or PBMC total RNA was used. TCRdb recomputed calls from the multiplex PCR reads with MiXCR, one row per CDR3 protein. The profile shows over a thousand distinct CDR3 sequences, 57% of them singletons. V was cut by 0 bases and J by 8 bases, with 10 bases left in between. The CDR3 runs 13 residues. Germline CDR1 is MNHEY and CDR2 is SVGAGI. This receptor was taken from a human donor with low-grade glioma or glioblastoma, undergoing nonglioma brain surgery, or in good health (not recorded which). Input material: glioma tissue, nonneoplastic brain tissue, or PBMCs (not recorded which). The genes are TRBV6-5 and TRBJ1-1; TRBD1 might be the D (5 bases). DNA for the CDR3: TGTGCCAGCAGTTACTCGAGTAGACAGGAAGCTTTCTTT. Translated: CASSYSSRQEAFF.